This TCR beta chain was recovered during a study of post-analysis software for immune sequencing data. General study results and limits: Patients showed TRBV5-6, TRBV5-1 and TRBV20-1 among 4 or 5 TRBV segments more frequent than in controls.

V lost 0 bases and J lost 2, with 8 bases in between. There are 14 residues in the CDR3. The germline V gene encodes CDR1 SGHDT and CDR2 YYEEEE. Prepared TCR beta cDNA libraries contained unique molecular identifiers. TCRdb passed the PCR reads through MiXCR, listing each CDR3 protein once. The data contain around 710,000 distinct CDR3 sequences, around 46% of them singletons. In this sample, this clonotype turned up a few times. Its antigen is as yet unknown. V and J are TRBV5-6 and TRBJ1-2; weak D call: TRBD1 (5 bases). The sequence was collected from a girl between 10 and 17 years old with multiple sclerosis. Sample: blood. The CDR3 spells CASSLGQSNYGYTF. In nucleotides, the CDR3 is TGTGCCAGCAGCTTGGGACAGAGCAACTATGGCTACACCTTC.